The sequence of this T cell receptor beta chain was determined in a study of long-term antiretroviral therapy in people with HIV. Study-level findings and limits: The study found that diversity rose after ART but stayed below transplant donor controls.

With survey level as its setting, the immunoSEQ assay was v3.0. The data were produced by immunoSEQ multiplex PCR, yet TCRdb's version contains in-frame clones alone and is incomplete. The table includes roughly 12,000 clones, roughly four fifths detected once. Germline V gene lookup returns CDR1 SEHNR and CDR2 FQNEAQ (reference sequence). With 5 bases removed from V and 3 bases from J, the gap between germline ends came to 22 bases. This CDR3 spans 17 amino acids. Regarding this clone: The target antigen is unknown.

The clonotype comes from a man aged 40-50 years with HIV. The rearrangement links TRBV7-9 to TRBJ1-2; no clear D. The sample here was unsorted PBMCs, taken 1.2 years after starting antiretroviral therapy. This chain's CDR3 is CASSPGLTPPWDYGYTF. Written as DNA, the CDR3 is TGTGCCAGCAGCCCCGGACTTACCCCCCCCTGGGACTATGGCTACACCTTC.